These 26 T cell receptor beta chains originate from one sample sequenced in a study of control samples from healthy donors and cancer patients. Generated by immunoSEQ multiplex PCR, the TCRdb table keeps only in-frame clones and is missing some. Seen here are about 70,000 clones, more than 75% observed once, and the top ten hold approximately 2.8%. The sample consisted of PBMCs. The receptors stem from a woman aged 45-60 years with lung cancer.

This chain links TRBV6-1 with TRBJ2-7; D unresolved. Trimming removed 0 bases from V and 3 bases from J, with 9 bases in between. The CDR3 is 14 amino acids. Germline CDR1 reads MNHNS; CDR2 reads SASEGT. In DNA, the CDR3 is TGTGCCAGCAGTGAAGCCGCAGCTCTCTACGAGCAGTACTTC. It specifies CASSEAAALYEQYF.

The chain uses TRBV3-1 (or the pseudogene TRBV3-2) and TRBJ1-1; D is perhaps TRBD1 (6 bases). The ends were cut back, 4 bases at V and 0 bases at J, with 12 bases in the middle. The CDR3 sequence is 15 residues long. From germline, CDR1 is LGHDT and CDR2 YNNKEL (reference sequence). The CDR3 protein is CASSPQGLMNTEAFF. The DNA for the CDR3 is TGTGCCAGCAGCCCACAGGGCCTCATGAACACTGAAGCTTTCTTT.

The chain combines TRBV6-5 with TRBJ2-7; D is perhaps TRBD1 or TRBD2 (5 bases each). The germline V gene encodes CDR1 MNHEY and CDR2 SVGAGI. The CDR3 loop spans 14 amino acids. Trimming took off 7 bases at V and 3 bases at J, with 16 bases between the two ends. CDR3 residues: CASTLGTDYYEQYF. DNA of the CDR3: TGTGCCAGCACCTTAGGGACGGATTACTACGAGCAGTACTTC.

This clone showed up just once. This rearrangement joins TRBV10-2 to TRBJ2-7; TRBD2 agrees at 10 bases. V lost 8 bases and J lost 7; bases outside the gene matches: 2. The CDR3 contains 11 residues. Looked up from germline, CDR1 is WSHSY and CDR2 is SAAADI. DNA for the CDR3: TGCGCCAGCCGGACTAGCGGTGAGCAGTACTTC. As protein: CASRTSGEQYF.

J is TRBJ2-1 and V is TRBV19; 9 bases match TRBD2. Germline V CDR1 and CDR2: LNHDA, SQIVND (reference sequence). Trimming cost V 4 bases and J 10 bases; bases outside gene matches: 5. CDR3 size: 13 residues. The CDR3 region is CASSSGGAGEQFF. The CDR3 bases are TGTGCCAGTAGTAGCGGGGGGGCCGGGGAGCAGTTCTTC.

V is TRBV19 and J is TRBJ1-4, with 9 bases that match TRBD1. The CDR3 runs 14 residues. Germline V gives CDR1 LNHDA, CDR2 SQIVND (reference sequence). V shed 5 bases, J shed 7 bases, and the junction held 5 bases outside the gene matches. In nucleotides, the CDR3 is TGTGCCAGTAGTGCGGGACAGGGAAGTGAAAAACTGTTTTTT. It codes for CASSAGQGSEKLFF.

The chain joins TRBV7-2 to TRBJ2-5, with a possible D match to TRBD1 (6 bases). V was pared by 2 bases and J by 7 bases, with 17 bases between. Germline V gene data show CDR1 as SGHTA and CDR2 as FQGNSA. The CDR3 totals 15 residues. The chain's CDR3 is CASSLYGRGQGTQYF. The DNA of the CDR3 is TGTGCCAGCAGCTTATACGGCAGGGGCCAGGGGACCCAGTACTTC. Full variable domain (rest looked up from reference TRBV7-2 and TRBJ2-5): GAGVSQSPSNKVTEKGKDVELRCDPISGHTALYWYRQSLGQGLEFLIYFQGNSAPDKSGLPSDRFSAERTGGSVSTLTIQRTQQEDSAVYLCASSLYGRGQGTQYFGPGTRLLVL.

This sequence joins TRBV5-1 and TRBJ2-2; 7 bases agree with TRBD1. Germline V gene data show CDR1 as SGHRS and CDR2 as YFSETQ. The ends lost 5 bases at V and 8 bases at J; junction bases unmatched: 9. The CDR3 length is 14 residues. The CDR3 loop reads CASSFLGQEGELFF. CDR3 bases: TGCGCCAGCAGTTTCCTCGGACAGGAAGGGGAGCTGTTTTTT.

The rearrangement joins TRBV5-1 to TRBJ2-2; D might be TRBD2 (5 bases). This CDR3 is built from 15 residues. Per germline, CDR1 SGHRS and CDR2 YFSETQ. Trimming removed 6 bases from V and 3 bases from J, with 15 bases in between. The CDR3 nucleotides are TGCGCCAGCACCCGCGAGGGTGATGACACCGGGGAGCTGTTTTTT. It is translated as CASTREGDDTGELFF.

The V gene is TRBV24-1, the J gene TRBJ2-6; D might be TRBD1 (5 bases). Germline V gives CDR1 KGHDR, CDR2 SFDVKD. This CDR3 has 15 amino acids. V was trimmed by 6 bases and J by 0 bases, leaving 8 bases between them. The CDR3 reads CATSKGHSGANVLTF. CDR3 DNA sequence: TGTGCCACCAGTAAGGGGCACTCTGGGGCCAACGTCCTGACTTTC.

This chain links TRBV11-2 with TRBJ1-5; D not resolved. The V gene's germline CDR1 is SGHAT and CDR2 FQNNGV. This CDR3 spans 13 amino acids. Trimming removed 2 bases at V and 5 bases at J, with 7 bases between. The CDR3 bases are TGTGCCAGCAGCTTAAACAGCCATCAGCCCCAGCATTTT. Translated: CASSLNSHQPQHF.

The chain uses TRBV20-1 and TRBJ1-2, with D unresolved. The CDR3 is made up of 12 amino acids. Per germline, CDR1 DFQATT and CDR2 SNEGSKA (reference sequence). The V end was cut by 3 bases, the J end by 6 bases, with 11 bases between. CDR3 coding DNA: TGCAGTGCTAGTGACGGATGGGATGGCTACACCTTC. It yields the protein CSASDGWDGYTF.

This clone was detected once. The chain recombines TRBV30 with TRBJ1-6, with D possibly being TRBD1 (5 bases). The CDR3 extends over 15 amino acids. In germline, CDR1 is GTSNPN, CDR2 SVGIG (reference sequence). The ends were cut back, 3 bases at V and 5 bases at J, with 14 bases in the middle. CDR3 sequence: CAWRKNRQNNSPLHF. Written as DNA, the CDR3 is TGTGCCTGGAGGAAAAACAGACAGAATAATTCACCCCTCCACTTT.

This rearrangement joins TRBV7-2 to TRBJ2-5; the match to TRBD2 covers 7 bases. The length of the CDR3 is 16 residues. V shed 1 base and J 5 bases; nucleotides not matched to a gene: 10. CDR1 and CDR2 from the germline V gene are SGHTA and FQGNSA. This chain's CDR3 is CASSLDLQRGRETQYF. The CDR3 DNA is TGTGCCAGCAGCTTAGACCTACAGCGGGGCAGGGAGACCCAGTACTTC.

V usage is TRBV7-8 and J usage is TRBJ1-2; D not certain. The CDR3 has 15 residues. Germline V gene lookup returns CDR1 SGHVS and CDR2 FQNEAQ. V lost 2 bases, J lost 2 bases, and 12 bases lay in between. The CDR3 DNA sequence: TGTGCCAGCAGCTTACTCGGGGATCCCAACTATGGCTACACCTTC. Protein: CASSLLGDPNYGYTF.

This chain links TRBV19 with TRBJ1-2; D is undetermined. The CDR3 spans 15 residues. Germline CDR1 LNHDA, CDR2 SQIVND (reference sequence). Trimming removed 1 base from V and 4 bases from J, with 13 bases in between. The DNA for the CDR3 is TGTGCCAGTAGTATAGTGTCGGCGTTGGGCTATGGCTACACCTTC. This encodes CASSIVSALGYGYTF.

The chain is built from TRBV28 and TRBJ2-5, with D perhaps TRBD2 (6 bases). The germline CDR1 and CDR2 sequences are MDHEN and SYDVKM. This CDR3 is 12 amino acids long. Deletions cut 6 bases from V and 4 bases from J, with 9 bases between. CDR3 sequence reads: CASRRGGETQYF. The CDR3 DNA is TGTGCCAGCAGGCGGGGCGGAGAGACCCAGTACTTC.

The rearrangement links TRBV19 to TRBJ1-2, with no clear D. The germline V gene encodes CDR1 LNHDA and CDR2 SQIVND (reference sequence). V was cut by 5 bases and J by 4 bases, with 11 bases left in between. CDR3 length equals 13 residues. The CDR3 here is CASSYRSAYGYTF. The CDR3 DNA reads TGTGCCAGTAGTTATAGGTCAGCCTATGGCTACACCTTC.

CDR3 sequence (DNA): TGTGCCAGCAGCCTGACCCTGACGGGGGCCATTCAGTACTTC. This encodes CASSLTLTGAIQYF. V usage is TRBV7-2 and J usage is TRBJ2-4; D possibly uses TRBD1 or TRBD2 (6 bases each). Germline V gives CDR1 SGHTA, CDR2 FQGNSA. This CDR3 has 14 amino acids. The V and J ends lost 5 bases and 9 bases respectively, with 17 bases between them.

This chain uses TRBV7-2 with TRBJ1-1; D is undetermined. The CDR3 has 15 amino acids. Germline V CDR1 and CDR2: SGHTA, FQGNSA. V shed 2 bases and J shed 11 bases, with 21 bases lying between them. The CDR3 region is CASSLNNQAGYKAFF. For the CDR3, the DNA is TGTGCCAGCAGCTTAAATAACCAGGCCGGATATAAGGCTTTCTTT.

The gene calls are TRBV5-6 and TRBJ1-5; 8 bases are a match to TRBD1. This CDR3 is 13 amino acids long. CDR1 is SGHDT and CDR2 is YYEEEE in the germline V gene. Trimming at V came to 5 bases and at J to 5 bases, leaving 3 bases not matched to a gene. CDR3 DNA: TGTGCCAGCAGTGGGACAGGAGATCAGCCCCAGCATTTT. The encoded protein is CASSGTGDQPQHF. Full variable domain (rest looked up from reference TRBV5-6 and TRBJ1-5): DAGVTQSPTHLIKTRGQQVTLRCSPKSGHDTVSWYQQALGQGPQFIFQYYEEEERQRGNFPDRFSGHQFPNYSSELNVNALLLGDSALYLCASSGTGDQPQHFGDGTRLSIL.

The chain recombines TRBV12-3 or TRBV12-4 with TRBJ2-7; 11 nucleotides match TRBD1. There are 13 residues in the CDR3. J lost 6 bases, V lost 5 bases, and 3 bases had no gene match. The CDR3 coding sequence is TGTGCCAGCAGTCGGGACAGGGGGTCCGAGCAGTACTTC. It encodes CASSRDRGSEQYF.

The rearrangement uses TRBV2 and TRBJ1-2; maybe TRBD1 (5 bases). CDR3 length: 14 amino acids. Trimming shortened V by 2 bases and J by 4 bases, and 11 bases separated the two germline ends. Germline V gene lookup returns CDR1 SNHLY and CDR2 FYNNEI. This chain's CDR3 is CASSEWVGGYGYTF. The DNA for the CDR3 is TGTGCCAGCAGTGAATGGGTGGGGGGCTATGGCTACACCTTC.

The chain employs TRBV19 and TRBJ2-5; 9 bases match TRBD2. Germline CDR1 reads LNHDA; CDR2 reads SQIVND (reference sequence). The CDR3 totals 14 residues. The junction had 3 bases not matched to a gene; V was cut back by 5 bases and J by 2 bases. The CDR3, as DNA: TGTGCCAGTAGTGGACTAGCGCGGCAAGAGACCCAGTACTTC. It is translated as CASSGLARQETQYF.

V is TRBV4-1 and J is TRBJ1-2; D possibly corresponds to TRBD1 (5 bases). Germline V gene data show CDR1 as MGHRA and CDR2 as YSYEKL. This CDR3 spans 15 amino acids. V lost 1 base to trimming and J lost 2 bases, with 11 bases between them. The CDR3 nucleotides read TGCGCCAGCAGCCAAGGGGGGGTAGGCAACTATGGCTACACCTTC. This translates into CASSQGGVGNYGYTF.

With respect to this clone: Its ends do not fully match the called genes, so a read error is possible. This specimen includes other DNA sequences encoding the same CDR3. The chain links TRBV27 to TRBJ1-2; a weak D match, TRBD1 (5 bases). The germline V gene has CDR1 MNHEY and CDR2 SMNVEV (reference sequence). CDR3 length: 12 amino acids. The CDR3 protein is CASKKGAHGYTF. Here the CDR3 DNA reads TGTGCCAGCAAAAAAGGGGCTCACGGCTACACTTTC.